The rows below give T cell receptor beta chains drawn from one sample of a study of shared clonotypes between healthy human individuals. Sequenced by immunoSEQ multiplex PCR; TCRdb stores in-frame clones only, minus some. The sample comprises some 1,100,000 clones, 75% to 85% of which are singletons, and approximately 0.56% rests with the top ten. Material: memory CD4+ T cells from PBMCs. These receptors were obtained from a man younger than 35 in good health. Some clones in this sample may be carry-over from other donors' samples. Each CDR3 is given with its conserved first and last residue. A D gene is named only where the DNA matches it firmly. Not every row has a clone size; where given, it reads once, few, many or a size class.

TRBD1,TRBJ1-2,NA,TRBV4-1,TGCGCCAGCAGCTTTAATCCCGGGACAGGGGACTATGGCTACACCTTC,CASSFNPGTGDYGYTF
TRBD2,TRBJ2-7,NA,TRBV7-2,TGTGCCAGCAGTCCGGGACTAGTCCCCTACGAGCAGTACTTC,CASSPGLVPYEQYF
TRBD2,TRBJ2-1,once,TRBV7-6,TGTGCCAGCAGCCCAGAGGCTAGCGGGTGGTACAATGAGCAGTTCTTC,CASSPEASGWYNEQFF
NA,TRBJ1-1,NA,TRBV2,TGTGCCAGCAGTGAAATCGATTTATTCGGCGGTAGCGTGGCTTTCTTT,CASSEIDLFGGSVAFF
NA,TRBJ1-5,NA,TRBV7-2,TGTTCCCCCGTCGACTCAAATAGCAATCAGCCCCAGCATTTT,CSPVDSNSNQPQHF
NA,TRBJ1-1,NA,TRBV5-1,TGCGCCAGCAGCTTGTTGGGGGAGAGCACTGAAGCTTTCTTT,CASSLLGESTEAFF
NA,TRBJ1-1,NA,TRBV29-1,TGCAGCGTTGAAGAACAGGGCGGTTACACTGAAGCTTTCTTT,CSVEEQGGYTEAFF
NA,TRBJ1-3,NA,TRBV9,TGTGCCAGCAGCGTAGGGGAAGGGCCCCTCTCTGGAAACACCATATATTTT,CASSVGEGPLSGNTIYF
TRBD1,TRBJ1-2,NA,TRBV30,TGTGCCTGCCAACCCACAGGGGAGCCGAAGGGCTACACCTTC,CACQPTGEPKGYTF
NA,TRBJ2-7,NA,TRBV15,TGTGCCACCAGCAGAGAGGAATGGCCCTACGAGCAGTACTTC,CATSREEWPYEQYF
NA,TRBJ2-1,NA,TRBV5-1,TGCGCCAGCAGCGCTTATACCTCCTACAATGAGCAGTTCTTC,CASSAYTSYNEQFF
TRBD1,TRBJ2-1,NA,TRBV23-1,TGCGCCAGCAGAAAGACAGGGTTGCCCTACAATGAGCAGTTCTTC,CASRKTGLPYNEQFF
NA,TRBJ2-3,NA,TRBV27,TGTGCCAGCAGTTTATGGGGAAGCACAGATACGCAGTATTTT,CASSLWGSTDTQYF
NA,TRBJ2-3,NA,TRBV7-2,TGTGCCAGCAGCTCCTTTGGCGCAGGGGATACGCAGTATTTT,CASSSFGAGDTQYF
TRBD2,TRBJ2-2,NA,TRBV7-3,TGTGCCAGCAGCTCCCGGACTAGCGGGATTGGCACCGGGGAGCTGTTTTTT,CASSSRTSGIGTGELFF
NA,TRBJ1-1,few,TRBV5-1,TGCGCCAGCAGCTTGGAAGGGGCTACTGAAGCTTTCTTT,CASSLEGATEAFF
NA,TRBJ1-2,NA,TRBV20-1,TGCAGTGCTAGAGAGAGATCCGGCTACACCTTC,CSARERSGYTF
NA,TRBJ2-7,many,TRBV7-9,TGTGCCAGCAGCTTAGGCGGTGGCGAGCAGTACTTC,CASSLGGGEQYF
NA,TRBJ2-6,NA,TRBV28,TGTGCCAGCAGTTTAGGGGGGGCGAATGGGGCCAACGTCCTGACTTTC,CASSLGGANGANVLTF
NA,TRBJ2-3,NA,TRBV5-4,TGTGCCAGCAGCTTGAGGATAGCGACAGATACGCAGTATTTT,CASSLRIATDTQYF
NA,TRBJ1-3,NA,TRBV30,TGTGCCTGGAGTGTACTAGTAGGTACCTCTGGAAACACCATATATTTT,CAWSVLVGTSGNTIYF
NA,TRBJ1-5,NA,TRBV19,TGTGCCAGTAGTATCCAGGGTGACAATCAGCCCCAGCATTTT,CASSIQGDNQPQHF
NA,TRBJ2-7,NA,TRBV5-1,TGCGCCAGCAGCTTACTTGCAGGGTCAACCTACGAGCAGTACTTC,CASSLLAGSTYEQYF
NA,TRBJ2-5,NA,TRBV2,TGTGCCAGCACCGGAGGGGGAGAGGCCCAGTACTTC,CASTGGGEAQYF
TRBD2,TRBJ2-5,once,TRBV6-6,TGTGCCAGCAGTTTGGGGACTAGCGGGAGAGGGGAGACCCAGTACTTC,CASSLGTSGRGETQYF
NA,TRBJ1-2,NA,TRBV10-3,TGTGCCATCAGTGACTTGGACAGAAACTATGGCTACACCTTC,CAISDLDRNYGYTF
TRBD2,TRBJ2-2,NA,TRBV7-8,TGTGCCAGCAGCCCGCGTAGCGGGAGGAACACCGGGGAGCTGTTTTTT,CASSPRSGRNTGELFF
NA,TRBJ1-4,once,TRBV6-6,TGTGCCAGCAAAGTTAGAAGGGGAAATGAAAAACTGTTTTTT,CASKVRRGNEKLFF
NA,TRBJ1-1,few,TRBV9,TGTGCCAGCAGTGAGCCTCGGGACACTGAAGCTTTCTTT,CASSEPRDTEAFF
TRBD1,TRBJ1-5,NA,TRBV18,TGTGCCAGCTCACCAACGGAGGACAGGAGCGGGCAGCCCCAGCATTTT,CASSPTEDRSGQPQHF
NA,TRBJ2-1,NA,TRBV28,TGTGCCAGCAAGATCGGAGTAATCCCGACGGATGAGCAGTTCTTC,CASKIGVIPTDEQFF
TRBD2,TRBJ2-1,NA,TRBV4-2,TGTGCCAGCAGCCAAACCGGGACTAGCGGCCCCTACAATGAGCAGTTCTTC,CASSQTGTSGPYNEQFF